Below, 24 T cell receptor beta chains from the same sample are listed, as sequenced in a study of blood T cell repertoires in COVID-19 (TCRdb year 2020). The method behind the library was the immunoSEQ multiplex PCR assay. TCRdb obtained this table from immuneACCESS and retained in-frame rearrangements with V and J assigned. These tables miss some clones; where compared with another copy, unresolved V genes account for less than half of the shortfall, and the remainder is unexplained. This sample holds under 250,000 clones; roughly 80% were observed only once. The ten largest clones capture 7.9% of the sample. Input material: peripheral blood. All receptors derive from a woman of 80 years or more with acute or convalescent COVID-19.

This CDR3 is CASSIDSGSYNEQFF. CDR3 DNA: TGCGCCAGCAGCATTGACAGTGGCTCCTACAATGAGCAGTTCTTC. This chain uses TRBV5-1 with TRBJ2-1; TRBD1 is a possible D gene (5 bases). Germline V lookup: CDR1 SGHRS, CDR2 YFSETQ. CDR3 length: 15 residues. V was pared by 4 bases and J by 0 bases, with 11 bases between.

Only one count was recorded for this clone. The chain combines TRBV4-2 with TRBJ2-7, with D hard to call. V lost 5 bases to trimming and J lost 7 bases, with 18 bases between them. CDR1 and CDR2 (germline): LGHNA, YNFKEQ. CDR3 length equals 14 residues. The CDR3 loop is CASSSSPQDREQYF. As DNA, the CDR3 is TGTGCCAGCAGCTCCTCTCCGCAGGATCGGGAGCAGTACTTC.

The rearrangement uses TRBV19 and TRBJ2-2; D unresolved. The CDR3 covers 13 residues. V lost 10 bases, J lost 6 bases, and 15 bases lay in between. The germline V gene encodes CDR1 LNHDA and CDR2 SQIVND (reference sequence). In DNA form, the CDR3 reads TGTGCCACGTCAGCCCCCGGGTCCGGGGAGCTGTTTTTT. Translation: CATSAPGSGELFF.

J is TRBJ1-2 and V is TRBV15, with 8 nucleotides matching TRBD1. The CDR3 sequence is 15 residues long. Germline CDR1 reads LNHNV; CDR2 reads YYDKDF (reference sequence). Trimming at V came to 3 bases and at J to 2 bases, leaving 5 bases not matched to a gene. CDR3 bases: TGTGCCACCAGCAGCCGGCAGGGGGCGAACTATGGCTACACCTTC. It is translated as CATSSRQGANYGYTF.

The chain is built from TRBV4-2 and TRBJ1-1; tentatively, D is TRBD1 (6 bases). Germline V CDR1 and CDR2: LGHNA, YNFKEQ. The CDR3 totals 14 residues. V was cut by 4 bases and J by 2 bases, with 11 bases left in between. The CDR3 DNA reads TGTGCCAGCAGCCTCGGGGACACCAACACTGAAGCTTTCTTT. It is translated as CASSLGDTNTEAFF.

J is TRBJ1-1 and V is TRBV2; possibly TRBD1 for D (6 bases). The CDR3 length is 14 residues. V was clipped by 6 bases and J by 4 bases, with 15 bases between them. CDR1 SNHLY and CDR2 FYNNEI come from the germline V gene. CDR3 region: CASRQGRHPTEAFF. In DNA form, the CDR3 reads TGTGCCAGCAGACAGGGTCGGCATCCCACTGAAGCTTTCTTT.

CDR3 sequence: CAWTMRIGTSGNEQFF. The CDR3 region has the DNA TGTGCCTGGACCATGCGAATTGGGACTAGCGGCAATGAGCAGTTCTTC. The gene calls are TRBV30 and TRBJ2-1, with 11 bases matching TRBD2. The CDR3 covers 16 residues. CDR1 is GTSNPN and CDR2 is SVGIG in the germline V gene (reference sequence). Trimming cost V 4 bases and J 6 bases; bases outside gene matches: 11. The full variable domain, rest sourced from reference TRBV30 and TRBJ2-1, is SQTIHQWPATLVQPVGSPLSLECTVEGTSNPNLYWYRQAAGRGLQLLFYSVGIGQISSEVPQNLSASRPQDRQFILSSKKLLLSDSGFYLCAWTMRIGTSGNEQFFGPGTRLTVL.

The V and J genes are TRBV2 and TRBJ2-3; TRBD2 agrees at 10 bases. The CDR3 consists of 16 residues. Germline CDR1 and CDR2: SNHLY and FYNNEI. The V gene end was trimmed by 3 bases and the J gene end by 5 bases; junction bases not matched to a gene: 8. In DNA form, the CDR3 reads TGTGCCAGCAGTGAGGCGAGCGGGAGGGAGGGAGATACGCAGTATTTT. Amino acid sequence: CASSEASGREGDTQYF. The full variable domain, completed using reference TRBV2 and TRBJ2-3, is EPEVTQTPSHQVTQMGQEVILRCVPISNHLYFYWYRQILGQKVEFLVSFYNNEISEKSEIFDDQFSVERPDGSNFTLKIRSTKLEDSAMYFCASSEASGREGDTQYFGPGTRLTVL.

This clone has just one count. The rearrangement joins TRBV18 to TRBJ1-1, with 8 bases matching TRBD1. The germline CDR1 and CDR2 sequences are KGHSH and LQKENI. The CDR3 has 15 amino acids. Trimming removed 3 bases from V and 5 bases from J; junction bases left unmatched: 8. The CDR3 here is CASSPTGTGGTEAFF. CDR3 sequence (DNA): TGTGCCAGCTCACCTACCGGGACAGGAGGAACTGAAGCTTTCTTT.

V gene TRBV6-5 combines with J gene TRBJ1-2; D ambiguous. The CDR3 is made up of 14 amino acids. V shed 5 bases and J shed 0 bases, with 10 bases lying between them. The germline V gene encodes CDR1 MNHEY and CDR2 SVGAGI. The CDR3 reads CASSPRVSNYGYTF. Here the CDR3 DNA reads TGTGCCAGCAGTCCCCGGGTTTCTAACTATGGCTACACCTTC.

This chain uses TRBV28 with TRBJ2-1; 9 bases line up with TRBD2. After removal of 5 bases from V and 4 bases from J, the junction contained 6 bases not matched to a gene. The CDR3 loop spans 15 amino acids. The germline V gene has CDR1 MDHEN and CDR2 SYDVKM. CDR3 protein: CASSPPLAGYNEQFF. CDR3 sequence (DNA): TGTGCCAGCAGTCCCCCCCTAGCGGGGTACAATGAGCAGTTCTTC.

The CDR3 bases are TGTGCCAGCAGCCAAGATTTAGCTAACTATGGCTACACCTTC. This codes for CASSQDLANYGYTF. The chain joins TRBV4-2 to TRBJ1-2; D is ambiguous. The germline V gene has CDR1 LGHNA and CDR2 YNFKEQ. The ends were cut back, 0 bases at V and 0 bases at J, with 5 bases in the middle. This CDR3 is 14 amino acids long.

The chain has TRBV6-1 and TRBJ1-5; weak D call: TRBD1 (6 bases). Germline V gene sequence: CDR1 MNHNS, CDR2 SASEGT. This CDR3 contains 18 residues. Trimming removed 4 bases at V and 0 bases at J, with 19 bases between. The CDR3 is CASSGPTGSVSSNQPQHF. In DNA, the CDR3 is TGTGCCAGCAGTGGACCCACAGGGAGCGTTAGTAGCAATCAGCCCCAGCATTTT.

This rearrangement joins TRBV3-1 (or the pseudogene TRBV3-2) to TRBJ1-1; D uncertain. The CDR3 runs 16 residues. Germline lookup yields CDR1 LGHDT and CDR2 YNNKEL (reference sequence). Trimming removed 1 base at V and 1 base at J, with 13 bases between. The CDR3 reads CASSQGGTARNTEAFF. The CDR3 DNA reads TGTGCCAGCAGCCAAGGAGGAACGGCACGGAACACTGAAGCTTTCTTT.

This clone came up a few times. This sequence joins TRBV28 and TRBJ1-2, with 7 bases fitting TRBD1. V gave up 1 base and J gave up 0 bases; unmatched junction bases: 2. CDR3 length: 15 residues. Germline assignment: CDR1 MDHEN and CDR2 SYDVKM. CDR3 nucleotides: TGTGCCAGCAGTTTATTGGACAGGACTAACTATGGCTACACCTTC. Protein product: CASSLLDRTNYGYTF.

The chain links TRBV7-3 to TRBJ2-2, with TRBD1 identical over 8 bases. The J segment lost 5 bases and the V segment lost 5 bases, leaving 13 bases of the junction unmatched. CDR1 is SGHTA and CDR2 is FQGTGA in the germline V gene. The CDR3 sequence is 17 residues long. The CDR3 DNA sequence: TGTGCCAGCAGCCCCCAGGGGGCTGGTTACGAAACCGGGGAGCTGTTTTTT. It is translated as CASSPQGAGYETGELFF.

The chain links TRBV6-5 to TRBJ1-1; D not resolved. Per germline, CDR1 MNHEY and CDR2 SVGAGI. CDR3 length equals 13 residues. Trimming took 6 bases from V and 1 from J, leaving 9 bases between them. In nucleotides, the CDR3 is TGTGCCAGCAGCGGACGGGGGAACACTGAAGCTTTCTTT. The encoded protein is CASSGRGNTEAFF.

This chain joins TRBV6-5 and TRBJ2-5; possibly TRBD1 for D (5 bases). Germline V gene sequence: CDR1 MNHEY, CDR2 SVGAGI. Between the trimmed V and J ends, which lost 5 bases and 4 bases, there was a span of 14 bases. This CDR3 contains 14 residues. Here the CDR3 reads CASSPRQGGETQYF. CDR3 bases: TGTGCCAGCAGTCCACGGCAGGGCGGAGAGACCCAGTACTTC.

The gene calls are TRBV15 and TRBJ2-5, with D maybe TRBD2 (6 bases). The CDR3 loop spans 17 amino acids. Looked up from germline, CDR1 is LNHNV and CDR2 is YYDKDF (reference sequence). Deletions cut 1 base from V and 5 bases from J, with 20 bases between. This CDR3 is CATSRGEGPGEGETQYF. The CDR3 DNA reads TGTGCCACCAGCAGAGGGGAAGGGCCGGGAGAGGGTGAGACCCAGTACTTC.

This clone was seen only a few times. The V and J genes are TRBV19 and TRBJ2-7, with a weak D call TRBD1 (6 bases). This CDR3 region has 14 residues. V was shortened by 3 bases and J by 0 bases, with 9 bases between the two germline ends. CDR1 is LNHDA, CDR2 SQIVND, per germline (reference sequence). In nucleotides, the CDR3 is TGTGCCAGTAGTATCACAGGGAGCTCCTACGAGCAGTACTTC. Translated, it gives CASSITGSSYEQYF.

This clone occurred a few times. V and J are TRBV29-1 and TRBJ1-4, with TRBD1 matching over 7 bases. There are 13 residues in the CDR3. Trimming at V came to 7 bases and at J to 4 bases, leaving 6 bases not matched to a gene. Germline V gene data show CDR1 as SQVTM and CDR2 as ANQGSEA. CDR3 coding DNA: TGCAGCGCCAGGGACAGCAATAATGAAAAACTGTTTTTT. It translates to CSARDSNNEKLFF.

The genes are TRBV7-8 and TRBJ2-7, with 11 bases lining up with TRBD2. The CDR3 extends over 15 amino acids. V lost 1 base, J lost 2 bases, and 1 base stayed unmatched. Looked up from germline, CDR1 is SGHVS and CDR2 is FQNEAQ. The CDR3 here is CASSLGLAGPYEQYF. CDR3 DNA sequence: TGTGCCAGCAGCTTAGGACTAGCGGGGCCCTACGAGCAGTACTTC. The whole variable domain, remainder taken from reference TRBV7-8 and TRBJ2-7, is GAGVSQSPRYKVAKRGQDVALRCDPISGHVSLFWYQQALGQGPEFLTYFQNEAQLDKSGLPSDRFFAERPEGSVSTLKIQRTQQEDSAVYLCASSLGLAGPYEQYFGPGTRLTVT.

This chain uses TRBV2 with TRBJ2-1; 9 nucleotides align to TRBD1. The germline V gene has CDR1 SNHLY and CDR2 FYNNEI. V lost 7 bases to trimming and J lost 3 bases; unmatched junction nucleotides: 10. This CDR3 comprises 16 residues. The DNA of the CDR3 is TGTGCCAGCACCTACGGGGGACAGGGACTCTACAATGAGCAGTTCTTC. It is translated as CASTYGGQGLYNEQFF.

The chain recombines TRBV29-1 with TRBJ1-1, with D perhaps TRBD1 (5 bases). Trimming took 4 bases from V and 3 from J, leaving 9 bases between them. Germline V lookup: CDR1 SQVTM, CDR2 ANQGSEA. This CDR3 is 12 amino acids long. CDR3 nucleotides: TGCAGCGTTGCGGGGGTTTACACTGAAGCTTTCTTT. Protein: CSVAGVYTEAFF.